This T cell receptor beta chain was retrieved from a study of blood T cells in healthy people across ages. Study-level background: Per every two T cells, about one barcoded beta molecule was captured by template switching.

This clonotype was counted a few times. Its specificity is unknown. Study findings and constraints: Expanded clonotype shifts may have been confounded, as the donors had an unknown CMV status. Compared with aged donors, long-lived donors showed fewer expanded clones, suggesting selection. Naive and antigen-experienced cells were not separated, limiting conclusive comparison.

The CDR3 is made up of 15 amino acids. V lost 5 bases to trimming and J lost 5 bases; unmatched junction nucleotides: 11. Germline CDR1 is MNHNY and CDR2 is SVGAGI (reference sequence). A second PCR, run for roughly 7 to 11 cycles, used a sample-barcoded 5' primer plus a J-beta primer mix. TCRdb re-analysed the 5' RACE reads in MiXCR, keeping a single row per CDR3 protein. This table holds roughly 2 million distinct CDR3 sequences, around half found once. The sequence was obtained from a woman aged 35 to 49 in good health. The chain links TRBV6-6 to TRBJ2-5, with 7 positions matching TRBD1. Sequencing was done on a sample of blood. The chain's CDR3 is CASSLKTGKVETQYF. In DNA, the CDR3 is TGTGCCAGCAGTCTGAAGACAGGGAAGGTGGAGACCCAGTACTTC.